These 17 T cell receptor beta chains were all obtained from the same sample, sequenced in a study of cytomegalovirus exposure and HLA in healthy donors. 13 Jbeta primers and 60 Vbeta primers were used for the PCR. Profiled with immunoSEQ multiplex PCR; TCRdb holds only in-frame clones, not every one. The sample contains more than 110,000 clones, around 86% of which appear only once. Sequenced sample: PBMCs. The receptors originated from a female donor in good health and CMV-seronegative.

The rearrangement links TRBV18 to TRBJ2-5, with D tentatively TRBD1 (5 bases). The CDR3 runs to 15 residues. V was shortened by 3 bases and J by 4 bases, with 15 bases between the two germline ends. Germline loops: CDR1 KGHSH, CDR2 LQKENI. CDR3 amino acids: CASSPNKGSAETQYF. In DNA form, the CDR3 reads TGTGCCAGCTCACCCAACAAGGGGTCGGCAGAGACCCAGTACTTC.

The chain links TRBV5-1 to TRBJ2-7; TRBD1 matches 7 bases. Trimming at V came to 3 bases and at J to 5 bases, leaving 11 bases not matched to a gene. Germline CDR1 and CDR2: SGHRS and YFSETQ. This CDR3 spans 15 amino acids. The CDR3 reads CASSYIQGREDEQYF. The CDR3 DNA sequence: TGCGCCAGCAGCTACATACAGGGGAGAGAAGACGAGCAGTACTTC.

The chain couples TRBV28 to TRBJ1-5; 7 nucleotides align to TRBD1. The CDR3 sequence is 15 residues long. The J segment lost 1 base and the V segment lost 3 bases, leaving 3 bases of the junction unmatched. Per germline, CDR1 MDHEN and CDR2 SYDVKM. CDR3 sequence (DNA): TGTGCCAGCAGTTTGGCGACAGGGAGCAATCAGCCCCAGCATTTT. As protein: CASSLATGSNQPQHF.

This clone appeared once. The chain has TRBV7-3 and TRBJ2-3; 9 nucleotides line up with TRBD2. V lost 2 bases and J lost 0; bases outside the gene matches: 3. Germline V gene sequence: CDR1 SGHTA, CDR2 FQGTGA. The CDR3 totals 16 residues. CDR3 bases: TGTGCCAGCAGCTTAGCGGGACTAGCTAGCACAGATACGCAGTATTTT. It specifies CASSLAGLASTDTQYF.

The chain carries TRBV6-6 and TRBJ1-1, with D possibly being TRBD1 (5 bases). The CDR3 is 11 amino acids. Between the trimmed V and J ends, which lost 10 bases and 10 bases, there was a span of 16 bases. CDR1 and CDR2 (germline): MNHNY, SVGAGI (reference sequence). The CDR3 sequence: CATEPGVGAFF. In DNA form, the CDR3 reads TGTGCCACTGAGCCGGGGGTTGGAGCTTTCTTT.

This clone was detected once. The J gene is TRBJ2-7, the V gene TRBV6-1; 9 bases align to TRBD1. The V gene's germline CDR1 is MNHNS and CDR2 SASEGT. The CDR3 runs 14 residues. V gave up 5 bases and J gave up 2 bases; unmatched junction bases: 4. The chain's CDR3 is CASSQDRGPYEQYF. CDR3 DNA sequence: TGTGCCAGCAGTCAGGACAGGGGACCCTACGAGCAGTACTTC.

This clone was found a few times. The V gene is TRBV5-1, the J gene TRBJ2-7; 7 bases are a match to TRBD1. V lost 2 bases and J lost 4; bases outside the gene matches: 6. The CDR3 contains 14 residues. Germline CDR1 SGHRS, CDR2 YFSETQ. CDR3 sequence (DNA): TGCGCCAGCAGCTTCCTGGGACAGCAATACGAGCAGTACTTC. This encodes CASSFLGQQYEQYF.

The chain couples TRBV5-4 to TRBJ2-1; 8 bases are shared with TRBD1. The ends lost 0 bases at V and 6 bases at J; junction bases unmatched: 5. CDR1 is SGHNT and CDR2 is YYREEE in the germline V gene (reference sequence). This CDR3 is 15 amino acids long. CDR3 DNA: TGTGCCAGCAGCTTGGAGGACAGGGTCCTCAATGAGCAGTTCTTC. It specifies CASSLEDRVLNEQFF. Based on the CDR3 plus reference TRBV5-4 and TRBJ2-1, the full variable domain is ETGVTQSPTHLIKTRGQQVTLRCSSQSGHNTVSWYQQALGQGPQFIFQYYREEENGRGNFPPRFSGLQFPNYSSELNVNALELDDSALYLCASSLEDRVLNEQFFGPGTRLTVL.

The chain joins TRBV5-8 to TRBJ1-1; weak D call: TRBD1 (5 bases). The CDR3 is 16 amino acids. CDR1 is SGHTS, CDR2 YDEGEE, per germline. The V end was cut by 0 bases, the J end by 2 bases, with 14 bases between. CDR3 region: CASSLGGTYLNTEAFF. CDR3 nucleotide sequence: TGTGCCAGCAGCTTGGGTGGGACTTATCTTAACACTGAAGCTTTCTTT.

This chain links TRBV28 with TRBJ1-3; D remains unclear. The CDR3 has 14 residues. Trimming shortened V by 3 bases and J by 4 bases, and 10 bases separated the two germline ends. The germline V gene has CDR1 MDHEN and CDR2 SYDVKM. In nucleotides, the CDR3 is TGTGCCAGCAGTTTTTCGGGGTCGGGAAACACCATATATTTT. Its protein product is CASSFSGSGNTIYF.

This sequence joins TRBV28 and TRBJ1-1; unclear D gene. Between the trimmed V and J ends, which lost 3 bases and 0 bases, there was a span of 11 bases. Germline V gene lookup returns CDR1 MDHEN and CDR2 SYDVKM. The CDR3 is 15 amino acids. CDR3: CASSLTILVNTEAFF. CDR3 nucleotide sequence: TGTGCCAGCAGTTTGACAATCTTGGTGAACACTGAAGCTTTCTTT.

The chain couples TRBV2 to TRBJ1-1, with 7 bases aligning to TRBD1. Losses at the gene ends were 5 bases for V and 1 base for J; bases not matched to a gene: 4. Germline V gene data show CDR1 as SNHLY and CDR2 as FYNNEI. This CDR3 comprises 14 residues. The CDR3 DNA is TGTGCCAGCAGTCGAGGGGGCGGGAACACTGAAGCTTTCTTT. It codes for CASSRGGGNTEAFF. The full variable domain, in which reference TRBV2 and TRBJ1-1 provide the parts outside the CDR3, is EPEVTQTPSHQVTQMGQEVILRCVPISNHLYFYWYRQILGQKVEFLVSFYNNEISEKSEIFDDQFSVERPDGSNFTLKIRSTKLEDSAMYFCASSRGGGNTEAFFGQGTRLTVV.

In its sample, this clone was seen a few times. The chain is built from TRBV4-2 and TRBJ2-7; D call uncertain. This CDR3 is 12 amino acids long. The ends were cut back, 2 bases at V and 2 bases at J, with 4 bases in the middle. Germline CDR1 reads LGHNA; CDR2 reads YNFKEQ. The chain's CDR3 is CASSQYAYEQYF. The DNA for the CDR3 is TGTGCCAGCAGCCAATATGCCTACGAGCAGTACTTC.

J is TRBJ2-1 and V is TRBV27; TRBD1 matches at 7 bases. Trimming took 5 bases from V and 3 from J; bases not matched to a gene: 10. In germline, CDR1 is MNHEY, CDR2 SMNVEV (reference sequence). The CDR3 consists of 16 residues. The CDR3 here is CASSPPRDSLYNEQFF. The CDR3 DNA follows: TGTGCCAGCAGTCCCCCCCGGGACAGCCTCTACAATGAGCAGTTCTTC.

J is TRBJ2-7 and V is TRBV11-2, with D perhaps matching TRBD2 (5 bases). The CDR3 extends over 16 amino acids. The germline V and J ends were trimmed by 5 bases and 0 bases, with 17 bases remaining between them. The germline V gene encodes CDR1 SGHAT and CDR2 FQNNGV. CDR3 sequence: CASSLVGSPSSYEQYF. DNA of the CDR3: TGTGCCAGCAGCCTCGTGGGGAGCCCGAGCTCCTACGAGCAGTACTTC.

This rearrangement joins TRBV6-5 to TRBJ2-7; weak D call: TRBD1 (6 bases). V gave up 2 bases and J gave up 2 bases, with 13 bases separating them. In germline, CDR1 is MNHEY, CDR2 SVGAGI. The CDR3 has 15 residues. CDR3 coding DNA: TGTGCCAGCAGTTACAGGCCCCAGGGGACCTACGAGCAGTACTTC. Its protein is CASSYRPQGTYEQYF.

V and J are TRBV9 and TRBJ2-5, with TRBD1 identical over 8 bases. The CDR3 runs 15 residues. V lost 0 bases and J lost 5; bases outside the gene matches: 6. From germline, CDR1 is SGDLS and CDR2 YYNGEE. CDR3 residues: CASSVENRGWETQYF. The CDR3 nucleotides are TGTGCCAGCAGCGTAGAGAACAGGGGGTGGGAGACCCAGTACTTC.